The sample holds a few counts of the clone carrying this T cell receptor beta chain. Its antigen is currently unknown. The sample is drawn from a study of cytomegalovirus exposure and HLA in healthy donors. The PCR was carried out with 60 Vbeta primers and 13 Jbeta primers. Original handling: In a later analysis, roughly 10 million of around 75 million unique beta chains occurred in at least two donors. Clones were sequenced by immunoSEQ multiplex PCR, and TCRdb holds only the in-frame ones, with some missing. V and J calls and clone size are as listed in that table; D and trimming were resolved from the DNA. The data hold about 140,000 clones, with roughly 80% observed a single time. General study points: Presence/absence analyses treated sequencing depth as roughly uniform across donors. Testing in vitro showed a few CMV-associated chains specific for CMV antigens. Across donors, most TCRs were seen rarely, yet some public ones were widespread.

V shed 7 bases and J 1 base; nucleotides not matched to a gene: 6. Germline values: CDR1 SNHLY, CDR2 FYNNEI. The CDR3 extends over 14 amino acids. The chain combines TRBV2 with TRBJ2-7, with 8 bases identical to TRBD1. This TCR derives from a man between 18 and 35 years old in good health and CMV-seropositive. The sample consisted of PBMCs. The CDR3 region is CASMKNRGSYEQYF. The CDR3 bases are TGTGCCAGCATGAAGAACAGGGGGTCCTACGAGCAGTACTTC.